This T cell receptor (beta chain) was profiled in a study of radiotherapy plus CTLA-4 blockade in lung cancer. Study outcomes and limitations: Once radiotherapy plus ipilimumab had been given, TCR clones derived from tumor expanded in blood.

The assay was immunoSEQ multiplex PCR, and TCRdb's table has in-frame clones only and misses some. The table lists approximately 53,000 clones, 70% to 90% of them singletons. With respect to this clone: The target antigen is unknown.

This CDR3 region has 14 residues. Germline CDR1 SGHTA, CDR2 FQGNSA. Trimming stripped 0 bases from V and 13 bases from J, with 13 bases between. This receptor was identified in a human donor with non-small cell lung cancer whose response to radiotherapy plus ipilimumab could not be evaluated. Material: peripheral blood, obtained from a patient treated with radiotherapy plus ipilimumab. This chain connects TRBV7-2 to TRBJ2-6, with D unclear. The CDR3 region has the DNA TGTGCCAGCAGCTTAGCGCTCGGTCCCCGGGTCCTGACTTTC. Residues: CASSLALGPRVLTF.